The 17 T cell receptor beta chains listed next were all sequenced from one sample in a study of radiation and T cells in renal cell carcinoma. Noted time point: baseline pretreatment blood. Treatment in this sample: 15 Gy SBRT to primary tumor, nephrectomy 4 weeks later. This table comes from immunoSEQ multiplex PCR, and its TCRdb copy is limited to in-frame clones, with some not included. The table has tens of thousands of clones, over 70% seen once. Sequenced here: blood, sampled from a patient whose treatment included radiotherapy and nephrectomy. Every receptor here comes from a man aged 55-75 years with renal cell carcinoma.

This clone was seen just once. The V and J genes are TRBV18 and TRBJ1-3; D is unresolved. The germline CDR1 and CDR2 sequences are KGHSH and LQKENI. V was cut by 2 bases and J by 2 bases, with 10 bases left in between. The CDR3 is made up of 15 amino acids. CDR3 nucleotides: TGTGCCAGCTCACCAATGGTGCATCCTGGAAACACCATATATTTT. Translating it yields CASSPMVHPGNTIYF.

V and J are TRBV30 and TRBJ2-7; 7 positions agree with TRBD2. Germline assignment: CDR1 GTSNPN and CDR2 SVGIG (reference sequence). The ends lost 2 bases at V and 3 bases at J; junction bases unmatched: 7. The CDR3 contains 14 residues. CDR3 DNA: TGTGCCTGGAGTCCCCGGGAGGCCTTCTACGAGCAGTACGTC. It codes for CAWSPREAFYEQYV.

The CDR3 spells CAISESGDGYGYTF. CDR3 DNA: TGTGCCATCAGTGAGTCGGGGGACGGCTATGGCTACACCTTC. The chain is built from TRBV10-3 and TRBJ1-2; possible D gene TRBD1, 5 bases. V lost 0 bases to trimming and J lost 4 bases, with 9 bases between them. Germline CDR1 and CDR2: ENHRY and SYGVKD. This CDR3 comprises 14 residues.

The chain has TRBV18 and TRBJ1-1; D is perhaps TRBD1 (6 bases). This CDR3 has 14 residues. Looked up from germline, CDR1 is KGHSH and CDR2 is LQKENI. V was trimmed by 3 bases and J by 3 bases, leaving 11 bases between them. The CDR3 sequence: CASSPNREYTEAFF. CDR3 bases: TGTGCCAGCTCACCTAACAGGGAGTACACTGAAGCTTTCTTT.

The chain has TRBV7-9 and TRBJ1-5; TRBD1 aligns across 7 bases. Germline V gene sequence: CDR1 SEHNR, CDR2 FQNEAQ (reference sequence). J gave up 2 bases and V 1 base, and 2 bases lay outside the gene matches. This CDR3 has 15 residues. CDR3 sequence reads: CASSLGGGGNQPQHF. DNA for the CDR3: TGTGCCAGCAGCTTAGGAGGGGGCGGCAATCAGCCCCAGCATTTT. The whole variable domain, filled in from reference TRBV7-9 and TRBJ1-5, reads DTGVSQNPRHKITKRGQNVTFRCDPISEHNRLYWYRQTLGQGPEFLTYFQNEAQLEKSRLLSDRFSAERPKGSFSTLEIQRTEQGDSAMYLCASSLGGGGNQPQHFGDGTRLSIL.

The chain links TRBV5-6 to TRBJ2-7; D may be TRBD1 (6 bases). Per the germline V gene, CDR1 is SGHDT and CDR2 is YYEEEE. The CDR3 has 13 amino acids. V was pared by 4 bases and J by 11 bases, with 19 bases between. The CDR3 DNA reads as TGTGCCAGCAGCGCTGCAGGGGTCCCACGGGAGTACTTC. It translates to CASSAAGVPREYF.

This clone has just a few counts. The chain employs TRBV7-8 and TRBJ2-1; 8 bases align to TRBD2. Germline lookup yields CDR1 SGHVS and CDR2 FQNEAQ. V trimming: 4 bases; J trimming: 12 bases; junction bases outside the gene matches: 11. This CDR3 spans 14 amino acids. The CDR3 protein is CASSSAGIAGTQFF. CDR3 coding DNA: TGTGCCAGCAGCTCCGCGGGGATAGCGGGAACGCAGTTCTTC.

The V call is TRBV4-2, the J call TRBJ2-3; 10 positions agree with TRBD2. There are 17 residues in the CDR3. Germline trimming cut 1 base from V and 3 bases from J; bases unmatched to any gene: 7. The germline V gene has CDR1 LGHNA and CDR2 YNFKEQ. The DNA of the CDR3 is TGTGCCAGCAGCCAAGGCAGGGGACTAGCGTTAACAGATACGCAGTATTTT. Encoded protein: CASSQGRGLALTDTQYF.

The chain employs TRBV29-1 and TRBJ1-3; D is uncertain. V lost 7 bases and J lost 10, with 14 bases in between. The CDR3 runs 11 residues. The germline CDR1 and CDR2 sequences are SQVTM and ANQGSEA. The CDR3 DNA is TGCAGCGCGAGATTTGGTATAACCATATATTTT. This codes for CSARFGITIYF.

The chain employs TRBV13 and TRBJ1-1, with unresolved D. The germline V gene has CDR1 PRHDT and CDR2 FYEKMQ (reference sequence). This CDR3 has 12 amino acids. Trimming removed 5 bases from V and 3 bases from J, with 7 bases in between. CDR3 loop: CASSHTDTEAFF. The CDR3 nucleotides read TGTGCCAGCAGCCACACGGACACTGAAGCTTTCTTT.

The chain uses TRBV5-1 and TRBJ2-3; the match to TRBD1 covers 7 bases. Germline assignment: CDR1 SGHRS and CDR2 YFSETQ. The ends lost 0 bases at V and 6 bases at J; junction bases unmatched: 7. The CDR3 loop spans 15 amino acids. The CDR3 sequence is CASSLGTGLGDTQYF. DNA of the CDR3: TGCGCCAGCAGCTTGGGGACAGGACTCGGGGATACGCAGTATTTT.

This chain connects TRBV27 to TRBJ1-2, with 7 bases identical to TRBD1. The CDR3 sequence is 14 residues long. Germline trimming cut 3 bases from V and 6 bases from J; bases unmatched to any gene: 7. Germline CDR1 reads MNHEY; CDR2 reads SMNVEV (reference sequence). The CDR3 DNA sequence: TGTGCCAGCAGTTTCCTCGGGACAGACCATGGCTACACCTTC. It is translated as CASSFLGTDHGYTF.

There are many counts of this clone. In DNA form, the CDR3 reads TGTGCCAGCAGCCAAAAAACAGGGGCAAATCAGCCCCAGCATTTT. Its translation is CASSQKTGANQPQHF. V is TRBV7-2 and J is TRBJ1-5; 7 bases match TRBD1. The CDR3 runs to 15 residues. From germline, CDR1 is SGHTA and CDR2 FQGNSA. Unmatched junction bases numbered 8, after V lost 5 bases and J lost 4 bases. Full variable domain (remainder filled in from reference TRBV7-2 and TRBJ1-5): GAGVSQSPSNKVTEKGKDVELRCDPISGHTALYWYRQSLGQGLEFLIYFQGNSAPDKSGLPSDRFSAERTGGSVSTLTIQRTQQEDSAVYLCASSQKTGANQPQHFGDGTRLSIL.

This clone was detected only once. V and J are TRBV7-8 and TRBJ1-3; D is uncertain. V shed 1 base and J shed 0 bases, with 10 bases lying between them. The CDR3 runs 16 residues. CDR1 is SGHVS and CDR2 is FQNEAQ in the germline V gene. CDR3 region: CASSLEGPISGNTIYF. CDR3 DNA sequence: TGTGCCAGCAGCTTAGAGGGTCCCATCTCTGGAAACACCATATATTTT.

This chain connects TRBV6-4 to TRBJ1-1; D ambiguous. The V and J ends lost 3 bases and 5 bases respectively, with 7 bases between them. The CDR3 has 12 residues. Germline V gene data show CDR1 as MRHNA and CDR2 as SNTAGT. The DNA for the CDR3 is TGTGCCAGCAGTGAAGCTTATACTGAAGCTTTCTTT. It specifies CASSEAYTEAFF.

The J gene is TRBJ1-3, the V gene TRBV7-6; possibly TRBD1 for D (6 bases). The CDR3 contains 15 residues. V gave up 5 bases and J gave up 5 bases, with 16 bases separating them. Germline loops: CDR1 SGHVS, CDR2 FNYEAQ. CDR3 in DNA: TGTGCCAGCAGCCCCAATGAGGGGGGTCGAAACACCATATATTTT. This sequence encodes CASSPNEGGRNTIYF. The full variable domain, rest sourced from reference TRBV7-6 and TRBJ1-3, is GAGVSQSPRYKVTKRGQDVALRCDPISGHVSLYWYRQALGQGPEFLTYFNYEAQQDKSGLPNDRFSAERPEGSISTLTIQRTEQRDSAMYRCASSPNEGGRNTIYFGEGSWLTVV.

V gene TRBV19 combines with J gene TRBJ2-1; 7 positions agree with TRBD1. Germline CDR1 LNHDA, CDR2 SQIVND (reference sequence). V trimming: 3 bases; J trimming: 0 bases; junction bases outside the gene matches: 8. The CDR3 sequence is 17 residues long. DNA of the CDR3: TGTGCCAGTAGTATCTACAGGGGTCCGAGCTCCTACAATGAGCAGTTCTTC. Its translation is CASSIYRGPSSYNEQFF.